The rows below give T cell receptor beta chains drawn from one sample of a study of technical replicates of blood from a handful of donors. The data were produced by immunoSEQ multiplex PCR, yet TCRdb's version contains in-frame clones alone and is incomplete. The sample has about 100,000 clones, 85% to 95% seen once; the top ten hold under 0.4%. The specimen was T cells isolated from PBMCs. These receptors originate from a human donor in good health. Each CDR3 is given with its conserved first and last residue. The D gene is left open where the match is weak. Size is omitted from some rows. Given values are once, few, many or a class for expanded clones.

>-|-|TRBV4-1|TRBJ1-1
CASSLGWSPAEAFF
TGCGCCAGCAGCCTAGGTTGGAGTCCGGCTGAAGCTTTCTTT
>-|TRBD2|TRBV19|TRBJ2-3
CASTTTSGRKDTQYF
TGTGCCAGTACTACGACTAGCGGGAGGAAAGATACGCAGTATTTT
>-|-|TRBV9|TRBJ2-1
CASSPHGSSYNEQFF
TGTGCCAGCAGCCCCCACGGGAGCTCCTACAATGAGCAGTTCTTC
>-|-|TRBV6-1|TRBJ1-4
CASSEGRVLEKLFF
TGTGCCAGCAGTGAAGGGAGGGTATTAGAAAAACTGTTTTTT
>-|-|TRBV14|TRBJ1-4
CASSQDQKNEKLFF
TGTGCCAGCAGCCAAGACCAGAAAAATGAAAAACTGTTTTTT
>-|TRBD2|TRBV9|TRBJ2-3
CASSVPREREPTDTQYF
TGTGCCAGCAGCGTACCCCGGGAGCGGGAGCCCACAGATACGCAGTATTTT
>-|-|TRBV7-2|TRBJ2-7
CASGGHSYEQYF
TGTGCCAGCGGGGGACACTCCTACGAGCAGTACTTC
>-|-|TRBV4-2|TRBJ2-3
CASSQAGDNTDTQYF
TGTGCCAGCAGCCAAGCGGGAGATAACACAGATACGCAGTATTTT
>-|-|TRBV20-1|TRBJ1-3
CSASVSYTIYF
TGCAGTGCTAGCGTAAGCTACACCATATATTTT
>-|-|TRBV28|TRBJ2-7
CASSFFPTQPYEQYF
TGTGCCAGCAGTTTTTTCCCGACTCAGCCCTACGAGCAGTACTTC
>-|TRBD1|TRBV29-1|TRBJ2-7
CSVAQGGPYEQYF
TGCAGCGTTGCACAGGGGGGTCCTTACGAGCAGTACTTC
>-|-|TRBV27|TRBJ2-2
CASSSIGTYAGELFF
TGTGCCAGCTCATCGATTGGGACTTACGCCGGGGAGCTGTTTTTT
>few|-|TRBV4-3|TRBJ1-1
CASSQEVQKNTEAFF
TGCGCCAGCAGCCAAGAGGTACAGAAAAACACTGAAGCTTTCTTT
>-|TRBD1|TRBV27|TRBJ2-7
CASSSRRTGTYEQYF
TGTGCCAGCAGTTCCCGCCGGACAGGGACCTACGAGCAGTACTTC
>-|-|TRBV18|TRBJ1-3
CASSPVAGKHGNTIYF
TGTGCCAGCTCACCAGTGGCAGGCAAACATGGAAACACCATATATTTT
>-|-|TRBV19|TRBJ2-1
CASSIDGYNEQFF
TGTGCCAGTAGTATAGACGGGTACAATGAGCAGTTCTTC
>once|TRBD1|TRBV5-8|TRBJ2-5
CASSSTGVAETQYF
TGTGCCAGCAGCTCGACAGGGGTCGCGGAGACCCAGTACTTC
>-|-|TRBV13|TRBJ2-3
CASSLLVAYTTDTQYF
TGTGCCAGCAGCTTACTGGTAGCCTACACCACAGATACGCAGTATTTT
>-|-|TRBV27|TRBJ1-2
CASSLSPRNYGYTF
TGTGCCAGCAGTTTATCGCCCCGGAACTATGGCTACACCTTC
>once|TRBD2|TRBV25-1|TRBJ2-1
CASGVGLASDEQFF
TGTGCCAGCGGAGTGGGACTAGCGTCCGATGAGCAGTTCTTC
>-|-|TRBV7-9|TRBJ2-5
CASMLTIETQYF
TGTGCCAGCATGTTGACTATAGAGACCCAGTACTTC
>-|-|TRBV4-3|TRBJ2-5
CASSQDGGIETQYF
TGCGCCAGCAGCCAAGACGGAGGGATTGAGACCCAGTACTTC
>-|TRBD2|TRBV5-4|TRBJ2-3
CASSWGLAVLSTDTQYF
TGTGCCAGCAGCTGGGGACTAGCGGTCCTTAGCACAGATACGCAGTATTTT
>-|-|TRBV11-3|TRBJ2-1
CASSSPFGGLNNEQFF
TGTGCCAGCAGCTCCCCATTCGGGGGACTGAACAATGAGCAGTTCTTC
>-|TRBD1|TRBV4-1|TRBJ2-7
CASSLKTGSYEQYF
TGCGCCAGCAGCCTAAAGACAGGGTCCTACGAGCAGTACTTC
>-|TRBD1|TRBV4-1|TRBJ2-5
CASSPITGGEETQYF
TGCGCCAGCAGCCCAATCACAGGGGGCGAAGAGACCCAGTACTTC
>-|-|TRBV13|TRBJ1-1
CASSLSRGIEAFF
TGTGCCAGCAGCTTATCTCGGGGAATTGAAGCTTTCTTT
>-|-|TRBV5-1|TRBJ1-4
CASSLFGGKNEKLFF
TGCGCCAGCAGCTTGTTCGGGGGTAAGAATGAAAAACTGTTTTTT
>-|TRBD1|TRBV7-2|TRBJ1-1
CASSLGTGQNTEAFF
TGTGCCAGCAGCTTAGGGACAGGGCAGAACACTGAAGCTTTCTTT
>once|TRBD1|TRBV9|TRBJ2-2
CASSTRTGGHGELFF
TGTGCCAGCAGCACCCGGACAGGGGGCCACGGGGAGCTGTTTTTT
>-|-|TRBV20-1|TRBJ1-2
CSGPYGYTF
TGCAGTGGGCCTTATGGCTACACCTTC
>-|-|TRBV13|TRBJ2-7
CASSLEQTYEQYF
TGTGCCAGCAGCTTAGAACAGACCTACGAGCAGTACTTC
>-|-|TRBV19|TRBJ1-5
CASSIVGNSQPQHF
TGTGCCAGTAGTATAGTAGGCAATAGCCAGCCCCAGCATTTT
>once|-|TRBV27|TRBJ2-1
CASSPGSHNKQFF
TGTGCCAGCAGTCCGGGGAGTCACAATAAACAGTTCTTC
>-|-|TRBV7-2|TRBJ2-3
CASSLRSRDSSTDTQYF
TGTGCCAGCAGCTTACGGTCACGAGATTCCAGCACAGATACGCAGTATTTT
>-|TRBD2|TRBV4-1|TRBJ2-2
CASSPTSVLNTGELFF
TGCGCCAGCAGCCCCACTAGCGTACTGAACACCGGGGAGCTGTTTTTT
>-|-|TRBV30|TRBJ2-5
CAWSPGLETQYF
TGTGCCTGGAGCCCAGGGTTAGAGACCCAGTACTTC
>-|TRBD1|TRBV7-3|TRBJ2-2
CASSIQGPNTGELFF
TGTGCCAGCAGCATACAGGGGCCTAACACCGGGGAGCTGTTTTTT
>few|TRBD2|TRBV15|TRBJ2-5
CATSRDGTSGRETQYF
TGTGCCACCAGCAGAGATGGGACTAGCGGGAGAGAGACCCAGTACTTC
>-|TRBD1|TRBV7-6|TRBJ2-1
CASSTGQGRQFF
TGTGCCAGCAGCACGGGACAGGGTAGGCAGTTCTTC
>-|-|TRBV18|TRBJ1-3
CASSPSGGSGNTIYF
TGTGCCAGCTCTCCCTCGGGGGGCTCTGGAAACACCATATATTTT
>once|TRBD2|TRBV18|TRBJ2-3
CASSRGLAGVDTQYF
TGTGCCAGCTCACGGGGACTAGCGGGAGTAGATACGCAGTATTTT
>-|TRBD2|TRBV15|TRBJ2-3
CATSPRLAEITDTQYF
TGTGCCACCAGCCCCCGGCTAGCGGAGATCACAGATACGCAGTATTTT
>-|TRBD2|TRBV11-2|TRBJ2-1
CASSVPLAGAGNEQFF
TGTGCCAGCAGCGTACCTCTAGCGGGAGCCGGTAATGAGCAGTTCTTC
>-|-|TRBV15|TRBJ1-1
CATSRVATGAFF
TGTGCCACCAGCAGAGTCGCCACCGGAGCTTTCTTT
>-|TRBD2|TRBV7-8|TRBJ2-3
CASSLTSGRAGDTGDF
TGTGCCAGCAGCTTAACTAGCGGGAGGGCCGGAGATACGGGGGATTTT
>-|TRBD1|TRBV27|TRBJ2-7
CASSPTGVGYEQYF
TGTGCCAGCAGTCCAACAGGGGTCGGCTACGAGCAGTACTTC
>-|-|TRBV7-2|TRBJ1-1
CASSLALGGNTEAFF
TGTGCCAGCAGCTTAGCGTTGGGGGGGAACACTGAAGCTTTCTTT
>-|-|TRBV4-3|TRBJ2-7
CASSPTSQGAPEQYF
TGCGCCAGCAGCCCGACTTCGCAGGGTGCCCCCGAGCAGTACTTC
>-|TRBD1|TRBV6-5|TRBJ1-1
CASSYTIQGTTEAFF
TGTGCCAGCAGTTACACAATACAGGGGACCACTGAAGCTTTCTTT
>-|-|TRBV6-1|TRBJ2-7
CASSKDYKGYEQYF
TGTGCCAGCAGCAAGGACTATAAAGGGTACGAGCAGTACTTC
>-|-|TRBV9|TRBJ1-1
CASSDGGGTEAFF
TGTGCCAGCAGCGACGGAGGCGGCACTGAAGCTTTCTTT
>-|-|TRBV11-3|TRBJ2-4
CASRNPEALGGIQYF
TGTGCCAGCAGAAATCCGGAGGCCCTAGGAGGCATTCAGTACTTC
>once|TRBD2|TRBV7-2|TRBJ2-1
CASGLRSGGYNEQFF
TGTGCCAGCGGCCTTCGGAGCGGGGGCTACAATGAGCAGTTCTTC
>-|TRBD1|TRBV5-5|TRBJ1-4
CASSLERTGEEKLFF
TGTGCCAGCAGCTTGGAGAGGACAGGGGAGGAAAAACTGTTTTTT
>-|-|TRBV7-2|TRBJ2-7
CASSSMGLSSYEQYF
TGTGCCAGCAGCTCCATGGGGCTGAGCTCCTACGAGCAGTACTTC
>-|-|TRBV29-1|TRBJ1-2
CSVDKGVSGTYGYTF
TGCAGCGTTGATAAAGGGGTCAGTGGTACCTATGGCTACACCTTC
>-|-|TRBV21-1|TRBJ2-3
CASSKGGSSTDTQYF
TGTGCCAGCAGCAAAGGTGGGAGCAGCACAGATACGCAGTATTTT
>-|-|TRBV25-1|TRBJ2-7
CASSTNPGFSYEQYF
TGTGCCAGCAGTACCAACCCGGGATTCTCCTACGAGCAGTACTTC